A single sample gave rise to the 7 T cell receptor beta chains below, sequenced in a study of cytomegalovirus exposure and HLA in healthy donors. With 60 Vbeta and 13 Jbeta primers, the PCR was carried out. Profiling relied on immunoSEQ multiplex PCR, and the TCRdb table lists in-frame clones only, not all of them. The sample has roughly 120,000 clones; around three quarters are singletons. Sequencing used PBMCs. These receptors originate from a man younger than 35 in good health and CMV-seronegative.

The chain combines TRBV5-1 with TRBJ2-3, with 7 nucleotides matching TRBD1. This CDR3 has 13 amino acids. J was trimmed by 2 bases and V by 6 bases; bases with no gene match: 3. Per the germline V gene, CDR1 is SGHRS and CDR2 is YFSETQ. In DNA, the CDR3 is TGCGCCAGCACCGGGACAGACACAGATACGCAGTATTTT. Amino acid sequence: CASTGTDTDTQYF.

The chain uses TRBV27 and TRBJ2-1; 7 bases line up with TRBD2. Germline CDR1 reads MNHEY; CDR2 reads SMNVEV (reference sequence). With V trimmed by 4 bases and J by 0 bases, 6 bases remained unmatched. The CDR3 sequence is 16 residues long. The CDR3: CASSSSAGLSYNEQFF. The CDR3 DNA follows: TGTGCCAGCAGTTCCTCAGCGGGGCTCTCCTACAATGAGCAGTTCTTC.

This sequence joins TRBV7-9 and TRBJ2-3, with 8 nucleotides matching TRBD2. CDR3 length equals 17 residues. The V segment lost 2 bases and the J segment 2 bases; nucleotides outside the gene matches: 9. CDR1 is SEHNR and CDR2 is FQNEAQ in the germline V gene (reference sequence). CDR3 nucleotide sequence: TGTGCCAGCAGCTTATATTTCGGGAGGGCCACCACAGATACGCAGTATTTT. Protein sequence: CASSLYFGRATTDTQYF. The full variable domain, completed using reference TRBV7-9 and TRBJ2-3, is DTGVSQNPRHKITKRGQNVTFRCDPISEHNRLYWYRQTLGQGPEFLTYFQNEAQLEKSRLLSDRFSAERPKGSFSTLEIQRTEQGDSAMYLCASSLYFGRATTDTQYFGPGTRLTVL.

The CDR3 region has the DNA TGTGCCAGCAGCTTATATGGGGCCAACGTCCTGACTTTC. This encodes CASSLYGANVLTF. The chain recombines TRBV7-2 with TRBJ2-6, with unresolved D. Trimming took 2 bases from V and 3 from J, leaving 2 bases between them. The CDR3 totals 13 residues. Germline V lookup: CDR1 SGHTA, CDR2 FQGNSA. Full variable domain (rest looked up from reference TRBV7-2 and TRBJ2-6): GAGVSQSPSNKVTEKGKDVELRCDPISGHTALYWYRQSLGQGLEFLIYFQGNSAPDKSGLPSDRFSAERTGGSVSTLTIQRTQQEDSAVYLCASSLYGANVLTFGAGSRLTVL.

The chain recombines TRBV6-6 with TRBJ2-1; D is possibly TRBD2 (6 bases). Germline CDR1 MNHNY, CDR2 SVGAGI (reference sequence). The CDR3 consists of 13 residues. Trimming left V 5 bases short and J 10 bases short, with 15 bases between. The CDR3: CASSHGTPREQFF. The CDR3 coding sequence is TGTGCCAGCAGTCACGGGACTCCCCGGGAGCAGTTCTTC.

The chain employs TRBV4-2 and TRBJ2-6, with TRBD1 as a possible D gene (6 bases). The V and J ends lost 1 base and 0 bases respectively, with 16 bases between them. This CDR3 has 19 residues. CDR1 is LGHNA, CDR2 YNFKEQ, per germline. In DNA form, the CDR3 reads TGTGCCAGCAGCCAAGGGCCCTTTGACAGGATCTCTGGGGCCAACGTCCTGACTTTC. It translates to CASSQGPFDRISGANVLTF.

V and J are TRBV4-2 and TRBJ1-5; a possible D gene is TRBD1 (5 bases). Trimming pared 1 base from V and 0 bases from J, leaving 10 bases between. Germline V gene lookup returns CDR1 LGHNA and CDR2 YNFKEQ. The length of the CDR3 is 16 residues. DNA for the CDR3: TGTGCCAGCAGCCAAGTAAAGGGGATTAGCAATCAGCCCCAGCATTTT. Translation: CASSQVKGISNQPQHF.